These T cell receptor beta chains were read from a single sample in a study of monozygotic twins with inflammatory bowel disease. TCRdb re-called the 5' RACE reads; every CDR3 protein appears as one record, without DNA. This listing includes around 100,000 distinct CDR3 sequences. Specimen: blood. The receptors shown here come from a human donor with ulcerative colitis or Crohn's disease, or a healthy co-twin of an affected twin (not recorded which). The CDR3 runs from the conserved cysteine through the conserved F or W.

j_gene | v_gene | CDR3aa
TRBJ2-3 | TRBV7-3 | CASSLMFLGGLDTQYF
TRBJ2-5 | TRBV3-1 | CASSRRTSGGGETQYF
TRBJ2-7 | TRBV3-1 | CASSGVASSYEQYF
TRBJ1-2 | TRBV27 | CASFPGARYIVGYGYTF
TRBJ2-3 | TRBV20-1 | CSARSSGLKTDTQYF
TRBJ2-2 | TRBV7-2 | CASSLAWSGELFF
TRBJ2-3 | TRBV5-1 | CASSSARRDTQYF
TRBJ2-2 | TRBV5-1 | CASSETGTGLPGELFF
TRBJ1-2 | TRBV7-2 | CASSPGQGTGYTF
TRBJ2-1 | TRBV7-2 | CASSPSGSQYNEQFF
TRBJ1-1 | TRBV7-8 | CASSPSRTRFTEAFF
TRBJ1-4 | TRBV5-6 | CASSRQQGYGEKLFF
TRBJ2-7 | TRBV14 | CASSQPGHSYEQYF
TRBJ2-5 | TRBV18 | CASSPIGETQYF
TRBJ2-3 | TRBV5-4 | CASSLGGTPSTDTQYF
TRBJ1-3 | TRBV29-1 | CSGTGGESSGNTIYF